The present T cell receptor (beta chain) was sequenced within a study of tumor and adjacent non-tumor tissue in lung cancer (dated by TCRdb to 2016 to 2019). Regarding the complete study: Patients with adenocarcinoma (around 13), squamous cell carcinoma (2) and small cell lung cancer (1) were included in the cohort. Ages among the roughly 15 patients ranged from about 30 to 85 years, there were about ten men and 5 women, and disease was at TNM stage I to III. Sequencing generated a total of 125,075,908 productive TCRbeta reads, averaging about 4 million reads per sample. The study compared bulk TCRbeta repertoires between lung tumor tissue and matched distant non-tumor lung tissue from over twelve lung cancer patients. TCRbeta CDR3 sequencing was performed on thirty paired specimens, with one tumor sample and one normal lung sample collected per patient.

Bulk unsorted tissue served as the source for RNA extraction, and RNA quality was assessed using a NanoDrop ND-1000 and an Agilent 2100. For the normal lung samples, distant non-tumor tissue was collected more than 3 cm away from the tumor edge. Donors were newly diagnosed lung cancer patients admitted for thoracic surgery in China between August and November 2014, without prior chemotherapy. Patients who had received previous radiotherapy or chemotherapy, or who had another concurrent cancer, were excluded from the study. Surgical tissue pieces of about 1-2.2 cm3 were preserved in RNAlater solution and were kept at -80 degrees C until use. What the authors observed across the whole study: Significantly higher TCR diversity was found in younger patients, and higher tumor TCR diversity was associated with shorter overall and disease-free survival. With only roughly 14 patients in the cohort, the authors noted that larger samples and more detailed clinical data are needed. Tumor tissue showed significantly higher TCR diversity (inverse Simpson) than normal lung tissue, at around 450 vs 150 (P = 0.0075, Mann-Whitney U test). The top 100 clones made up a significantly larger cumulative share of the repertoire in normal lung than in tumor tissue. Neither the sequencing platform nor unique molecular identifiers are mentioned in the methods. Peripheral blood was not sequenced, so blood TCRbeta repertoires were not examined in the lung cancer patients of the study.

Preparation of the library involved multiplex PCR. The sequencing machine was an Illumina HiSeq 2500. TCRbeta libraries were constructed through three rounds of nested PCR with primers (Table S4) according to protocols modified from ARM-PCR. Before sequencing, PCR products of 200-500 bp were cut from the gel and purified using the QIAquick gel extraction kit. The published analysis was carried out like this. Reads were cleaned using Trimmomatic, were merged into complete CDR3 sequences using FLASH, and were assigned to V(D)J germline segments using MiTCR. Clonal diversity was calculated as the inverse Simpson's index using VDJtools. Productive reads were defined as in-frame sequences without a premature stop codon. The public reads were run again by TCRdb, first through fastp at Q25 and then through MiXCR, and only productive beta chains were kept. Merged by CDR3 protein, the rows form single entries marked with the most common genes and DNA. TCRdb, rather than the study authors, made the V and J calls. The sample has 35,000 to 55,000 distinct CDR3 sequences on record, roughly 62% of them singletons. Around a fifth of the sample belongs to the ten largest clones.

The CDR3, cysteine through phenylalanine, is 12 amino acids long. CDR3 DNA only is kept here, 36 bases in frame from base 1. Reading the germline V gene (reference sequence) gives CDR1 DFQATT and CDR2 SNEGSKA. V is shortened by 6 bases, J by 0 bases, and the region joining them spans 9 bases. This clonotype has a handful of counts. Its specific antigen is unknown. No per-base quality is available; no much larger clone lies one base away. Sequenced sample: distant non-tumor lung tissue. The clonotype originates from a woman aged 35 to 49 with non-small cell lung cancer. This receptor chain uses TRBV20-1 and TRBJ2-7; no D gene call is confident. The encoded CDR3 is CSAPWPSYEQYF. The sequence in DNA is TGCAGTGCACCGTGGCCCTCCTACGAGCAGTACTTC.